A single sample gave rise to the 28 T cell receptor beta chains below, sequenced in a study of T cell changes during pregnancy in multiple sclerosis. Profiled with immunoSEQ multiplex PCR; TCRdb holds only in-frame clones, not every one. The repertoire consists of tens of thousands of clones, with 92% occurring once and the leading ten covering approximately 0.68%. Sequencing was performed on CD4+ T cells from peripheral blood mononuclear cells, taken in the third trimester of pregnancy. These receptor sequences come from a female donor with multiple sclerosis, enrolled in a pregnancy study.

The V gene is TRBV7-9, the J gene TRBJ1-1; TRBD1 might be the D (5 bases). With 5 bases removed from V and 1 base from J, the gap between germline ends came to 23 bases. The CDR3 is made up of 18 amino acids. Germline V CDR1 and CDR2: SEHNR, FQNEAQ (reference sequence). The CDR3 is CASSHWVQLRGRNTEAFF. In nucleotides, the CDR3 is TGTGCCAGCAGCCATTGGGTCCAACTGCGGGGGAGGAACACTGAAGCTTTCTTT.

V is TRBV27 and J is TRBJ2-7, with TRBD2 matching 7 bases. The trim removed 5 bases at V and 2 bases at J, leaving 9 bases unmatched. There are 15 residues in the CDR3. Germline V gene sequence: CDR1 MNHEY, CDR2 SMNVEV (reference sequence). The CDR3, as DNA: TGTGCCAGCAGTGCCGGGACTACCCTCGCCTACGAGCAGTACTTC. It translates to CASSAGTTLAYEQYF.

CDR3 DNA sequence: TGTGCCAGCAGCCCCAGCGGGGGCGGCAATCAGCCCCAGCATTTT. Residues: CASSPSGGGNQPQHF. The chain carries TRBV7-9 and TRBJ1-5, with D possibly TRBD1 on 6 matching bases. The CDR3 runs 15 residues. The V gene lost 5 bases and the J gene lost 2 bases, with 13 bases spanning the gap. Per germline, CDR1 SEHNR and CDR2 FQNEAQ (reference sequence).

The gene calls are TRBV6-1 and TRBJ1-5; tentatively, D is TRBD1 (6 bases). The V end lost 4 bases, the J end lost 0 bases, and 10 bases lay between the germline ends. The V gene's germline CDR1 is MNHNS and CDR2 SASEGT. This CDR3 is 15 amino acids long. CDR3 nucleotides: TGTGCCAGCAGTGTAGGGGGAGATAGCAATCAGCCCCAGCATTTT. Translation gives CASSVGGDSNQPQHF.

J is TRBJ2-1 and V is TRBV19, with D tentatively TRBD1 (6 bases). Germline V gives CDR1 LNHDA, CDR2 SQIVND (reference sequence). V lost 3 bases to trimming and J lost 5 bases, with 14 bases between them. This CDR3 is built from 15 residues. This CDR3 is CASSISTGTNNEQFF. CDR3 coding DNA: TGTGCCAGTAGTATTTCAACAGGGACGAACAATGAGCAGTTCTTC.

The chain combines TRBV7-6 with TRBJ1-5, with TRBD1 matching over 9 bases. The germline V gene has CDR1 SGHVS and CDR2 FNYEAQ. J was trimmed by 6 bases and V by 6 bases; bases with no gene match: 6. The CDR3 sequence is 14 residues long. The CDR3: CASSVTGGGQPQHF. The CDR3 nucleotides read TGTGCCAGCAGTGTGACAGGGGGAGGTCAGCCCCAGCATTTT.

The J gene is TRBJ2-5, the V gene TRBV30; 11 bases are a match to TRBD1. V dropped 4 bases and J dropped 1; count of bases not matched to a gene: 5. Germline lookup yields CDR1 GTSNPN and CDR2 SVGIG (reference sequence). There are 15 residues in the CDR3. In DNA form, the CDR3 reads TGTGCCTGGACCCCGGGACAGGGGGTCCAAGAGACCCAGTACTTC. As protein: CAWTPGQGVQETQYF.

V is TRBV7-8 and J is TRBJ1-4, with 8 bases aligning to TRBD1. CDR1 and CDR2 from the germline V gene are SGHVS and FQNEAQ. After removal of 5 bases from V and 5 bases from J, the junction contained 13 bases not matched to a gene. The CDR3 runs to 17 residues. Here the CDR3 DNA reads TGTGCCAGCAGCCCCCGAGGACAGGGTAGCAGAAATGAAAAACTGTTTTTT. Amino acids: CASSPRGQGSRNEKLFF.

The V gene is TRBV28, the J gene TRBJ2-4; TRBD1 agrees at 7 bases. The CDR3 totals 15 residues. Trimming at V came to 2 bases and at J to 6 bases, leaving 7 bases not matched to a gene. The germline CDR1 and CDR2 sequences are MDHEN and SYDVKM. The DNA of the CDR3 is TGTGCCAGCAGTTTACTAGGGGGCGCAGGAAACATTCAGTACTTC. It codes for CASSLLGGAGNIQYF. Full variable domain (remainder filled in from reference TRBV28 and TRBJ2-4): DVKVTQSSRYLVKRTGEKVFLECVQDMDHENMFWYRQDPGLGLRLIYFSYDVKMKEKGDIPEGYSVSREKKERFSLILESASTNQTSMYLCASSLLGGAGNIQYFGAGTRLSVL.

This chain uses TRBV7-9 with TRBJ2-5; D gene ambiguous. CDR3 length: 12 amino acids. CDR1 SEHNR and CDR2 FQNEAQ come from the germline V gene (reference sequence). V shed 3 bases and J shed 5 bases, with 7 bases lying between them. The CDR3 protein is CASSFSGETQYF. Written as DNA, the CDR3 is TGTGCCAGCAGCTTCTCCGGGGAGACCCAGTACTTC.

The J gene is TRBJ2-2, the V gene TRBV19; 7 nucleotides line up with TRBD2. This CDR3 contains 15 residues. In germline, CDR1 is LNHDA, CDR2 SQIVND (reference sequence). The J segment lost 7 bases and the V segment lost 6 bases, leaving 11 bases of the junction unmatched. The CDR3 is CASRIKTSIGGELFF. Here the CDR3 DNA reads TGTGCCAGTAGGATAAAGACTAGCATCGGCGGGGAGCTGTTTTTT. Variable domain in full (rest from reference TRBV19 and TRBJ2-2): DGGITQSPKYLFRKEGQNVTLSCEQNLNHDAMYWYRQDPGQGLRLIYYSQIVNDFQKGDIAEGYSVSREKKESFPLTVTSAQKNPTAFYLCASRIKTSIGGELFFGEGSRLTVL.

V usage is TRBV6-5 and J usage is TRBJ2-3; TRBD1 matches at 8 bases. This CDR3 spans 14 amino acids. V lost 6 bases, J lost 2 bases, and 4 bases stayed unmatched. Germline V CDR1 and CDR2: MNHEY, SVGAGI. The CDR3 region has the DNA TGTGCCAGCAGACCGGGACAGGCCACAGATACGCAGTATTTT. It yields the protein CASRPGQATDTQYF.

The chain joins TRBV7-9 to TRBJ2-5; 9 positions agree with TRBD2. V dropped 1 base and J dropped 6; count of bases not matched to a gene: 6. The CDR3 spans 15 residues. Per the germline V gene, CDR1 is SEHNR and CDR2 is FQNEAQ (reference sequence). CDR3 sequence reads: CASSLEAAGGKTQYF. CDR3 sequence (DNA): TGTGCCAGCAGCTTAGAAGCGGCGGGGGGGAAGACCCAGTACTTC. The full variable domain, completed using reference TRBV7-9 and TRBJ2-5, is DTGVSQNPRHKITKRGQNVTFRCDPISEHNRLYWYRQTLGQGPEFLTYFQNEAQLEKSRLLSDRFSAERPKGSFSTLEIQRTEQGDSAMYLCASSLEAAGGKTQYFGPGTRLLVL.

As for this clone: Other DNA sequences of this sample code for an identical CDR3. The chain links TRBV28 to TRBJ2-6; perhaps TRBD2 as D (5 bases). CDR1 is MDHEN and CDR2 is SYDVKM in the germline V gene. The germline V and J ends were trimmed by 1 base and 2 bases, with 6 bases remaining between them. The CDR3 has 15 residues. CDR3 sequence reads: CASSLSGAGANVLTF. The CDR3 bases are TGTGCCAGCAGTTTATCCGGGGCTGGGGCCAACGTCCTGACTTTC.

The chain joins TRBV6-5 to TRBJ2-3, with D possibly being TRBD2 (5 bases). Per germline, CDR1 MNHEY and CDR2 SVGAGI. The CDR3 consists of 15 residues. Deletions cut 6 bases from V and 2 bases from J, with 15 bases between. The chain's CDR3 is CASSSEGSFTDTQYF. Here the CDR3 DNA reads TGTGCCAGCAGCTCCGAGGGTAGCTTCACAGATACGCAGTATTTT.

The J gene is TRBJ2-7, the V gene TRBV7-2; maybe TRBD2 (5 bases). The V and J ends lost 1 base and 0 bases respectively, with 10 bases between them. This CDR3 contains 15 residues. Germline-derived CDR1 and CDR2 are SGHTA and FQGNSA. The CDR3 coding sequence is TGTGCCAGCAGCTTAGTGGTAGGGAGCTCCTACGAGCAGTACTTC. Amino acid sequence: CASSLVVGSSYEQYF.

The J gene is TRBJ2-5, the V gene TRBV18, with a possible D match to TRBD2 (5 bases). Looked up from germline, CDR1 is KGHSH and CDR2 is LQKENI. The CDR3 extends over 11 amino acids. Trimming removed 6 bases from V and 5 bases from J, with 7 bases in between. The CDR3 nucleotides read TGTGCCAGCTCGCGGAGGGAGACCCAGTACTTC. It encodes CASSRRETQYF.

This chain connects TRBV18 to TRBJ1-4, with 8 bases aligning to TRBD1. The junction had 6 bases not matched to a gene; V was cut back by 4 bases and J by 2 bases. Germline lookup yields CDR1 KGHSH and CDR2 LQKENI. The length of the CDR3 is 16 residues. CDR3: CASSRDRTGTNEKLFF. In nucleotides, the CDR3 is TGTGCCAGCTCACGGGACAGGACCGGGACTAATGAAAAACTGTTTTTT.

The gene calls are TRBV5-4 and TRBJ2-3, with a tentative D call TRBD2 (5 bases). V lost 3 bases to trimming and J lost 5 bases, with 10 bases between them. The CDR3 spans 13 residues. Germline CDR1 reads SGHNT; CDR2 reads YYREEE (reference sequence). The CDR3 coding sequence is TGTGCCAGCAGCTGGTCCGGGGTAGATACGCAGTATTTT. It is translated as CASSWSGVDTQYF.

The rearrangement uses TRBV28 and TRBJ2-5, with 11 nucleotides matching TRBD1. The CDR3 is 16 residues long. V trimming: 6 bases; J trimming: 1 base; junction bases outside the gene matches: 7. Germline V lookup: CDR1 MDHEN, CDR2 SYDVKM. CDR3 protein: CASSLDRGPSQETQYF. As DNA, the CDR3 is TGTGCCAGCAGCTTGGACAGGGGGCCCTCCCAAGAGACCCAGTACTTC.

The chain couples TRBV5-1 to TRBJ1-3; 9 bases fit TRBD1. V trimming: 4 bases; J trimming: 2 bases; junction bases outside the gene matches: 7. The CDR3 runs to 16 residues. Germline V gene lookup returns CDR1 SGHRS and CDR2 YFSETQ. This CDR3 is CASSMGQGFPGNTIYF. CDR3 bases: TGCGCCAGCAGCATGGGACAGGGATTCCCTGGAAACACCATATATTTT.

The chain's CDR3 is CATSRAGTNEKLFF. CDR3 in DNA: TGTGCCACCAGCAGAGCGGGAACTAATGAAAAACTGTTTTTT. The chain uses TRBV15 and TRBJ1-4; D unclear. The germline gives CDR1 LNHNV, CDR2 YYDKDF (reference sequence). The CDR3 is made up of 14 amino acids. Trimming pared 1 base from V and 1 base from J, leaving 4 bases between.

This chain connects TRBV23-1 to TRBJ1-5; 11 bases map to TRBD1. TRBV23-1 is designated an ORF whose function remains uncertain. V was pared by 4 bases and J by 2 bases, with 4 bases of the junction left unmatched. This CDR3 comprises 16 residues. The CDR3 DNA reads TGCGCCAGCAGTCCCCGGACAGGGGGCGGCAATCAGCCCCAGCATTTT. It codes for CASSPRTGGGNQPQHF.

The chain uses TRBV4-2 and TRBJ1-1; TRBD1 might be the D (5 bases). Per germline, CDR1 LGHNA and CDR2 YNFKEQ. The CDR3 covers 13 residues. V was trimmed by 6 bases and J by 6 bases, leaving 14 bases between them. DNA for the CDR3: TGTGCCAGCAGACCGACAGATACCGCTGAAGCTTTCTTT. This gives the protein CASRPTDTAEAFF.

The rearrangement links TRBV6-6 to TRBJ1-5; no clear D gene. The CDR3 consists of 15 residues. V was shortened by 2 bases and J by 0 bases, with 8 bases between the two germline ends. CDR1 MNHNY and CDR2 SVGAGI come from the germline V gene (reference sequence). CDR3 sequence: CASSYPGDSNQPQHF. As DNA, the CDR3 is TGTGCCAGCAGTTACCCCGGGGATAGCAATCAGCCCCAGCATTTT.

This chain connects TRBV5-8 to TRBJ1-4; D possibly corresponds to TRBD1 (6 bases). The ends were cut back, 0 bases at V and 7 bases at J, with 13 bases in the middle. The germline V gene has CDR1 SGHTS and CDR2 YDEGEE. This CDR3 has 15 residues. The DNA for the CDR3 is TGTGCCAGCAGCTTGGATCAACAGGGTATTGAAAAACTGTTTTTT. This encodes CASSLDQQGIEKLFF.

The chain uses TRBV28 and TRBJ2-5; 14 bases are shared with TRBD2. Germline CDR1 and CDR2: MDHEN and SYDVKM. The CDR3 runs 16 residues. V gave up 5 bases and J gave up 5 bases; unmatched junction bases: 7. Here the CDR3 reads CASSRLAGGPKETQYF. The CDR3 region has the DNA TGTGCCAGCAGTAGACTAGCGGGAGGGCCGAAGGAGACCCAGTACTTC.

V and J are TRBV2 and TRBJ2-3, with D perhaps TRBD2 (6 bases). CDR1 SNHLY and CDR2 FYNNEI come from the germline V gene. V was pared by 7 bases and J by 1 base, with 18 bases between. This CDR3 is built from 16 residues. CDR3 amino acids: CASTSVGGGGTDTQYF. The CDR3 DNA follows: TGTGCCAGCACCTCGGTGGGAGGAGGGGGCACAGATACGCAGTATTTT.